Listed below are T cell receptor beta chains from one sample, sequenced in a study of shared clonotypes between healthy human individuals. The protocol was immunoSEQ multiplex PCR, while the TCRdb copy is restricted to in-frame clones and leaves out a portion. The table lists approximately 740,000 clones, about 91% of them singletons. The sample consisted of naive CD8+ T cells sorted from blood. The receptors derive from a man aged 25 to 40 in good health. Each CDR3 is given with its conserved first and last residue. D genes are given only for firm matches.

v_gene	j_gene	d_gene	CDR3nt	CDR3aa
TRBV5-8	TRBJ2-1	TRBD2	TGTGCCAGCAGCTCGCTAGCGGGAGGTCATGAGCAGTTCTTC	CASSSLAGGHEQFF
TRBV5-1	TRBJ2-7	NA	TGCGCCAGCAGTCTGACAGGAGTCAGCTCCTACGAGCAGTACTTC	CASSLTGVSSYEQYF
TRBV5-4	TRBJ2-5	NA	TGTGCCAGCAGCTTGTCAAACCAAGAGACCCAGTACTTC	CASSLSNQETQYF
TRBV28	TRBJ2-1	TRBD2	TGTGCCAGCAGTTTATCGCTAGCGGGTTACAATGAGCAGTTCTTC	CASSLSLAGYNEQFF
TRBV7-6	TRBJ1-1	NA	TGTGCCAGCAGCCCTTCTCCGGGTGGTGAAGCTTTCTTT	CASSPSPGGEAFF
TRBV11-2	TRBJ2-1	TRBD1	TGTGCCAGCAGCTTCCCATTTGACGACAGGGGGGCTACCTACAATGAGCAGTTCTTC	CASSFPFDDRGATYNEQFF
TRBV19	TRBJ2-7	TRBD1	TGTGCCAGTAGCCTTACCGGGACAGTCGGCGAGCAGTACTTC	CASSLTGTVGEQYF
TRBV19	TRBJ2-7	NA	TGTGCCAGTAGTATAGCTGGGATCGCCTTCTCCTACGAGCAGTACTTC	CASSIAGIAFSYEQYF
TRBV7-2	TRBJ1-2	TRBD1	TGTGCCAGCAGGCAAACGTGGACAGGGATTTTAAACTATGGCTACACCTTC	CASRQTWTGILNYGYTF
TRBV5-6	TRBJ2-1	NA	TGTGCCAGTTCCGGGGACACCTACAATGAGCAGTTCTTC	CASSGDTYNEQFF
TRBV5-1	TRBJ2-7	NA	TGCGCCAGCAGCTTGGAACAGGGAGCCGGCGAGCAGTACTTC	CASSLEQGAGEQYF
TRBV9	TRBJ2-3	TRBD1	TGTGCCAGCAGCGTAGAGGGGGCGAGCACAGATACGCAGTATTTT	CASSVEGASTDTQYF
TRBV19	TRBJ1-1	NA	TGTGCCAGTAGTCGGGGTCTGAACACTGAAGCTTTCTTT	CASSRGLNTEAFF
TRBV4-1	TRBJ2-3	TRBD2	TGCGCCAGCAGCCATCTCGGACTAGCGGGCACAGATACGCAGTATTTT	CASSHLGLAGTDTQYF
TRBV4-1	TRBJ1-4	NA	TGCGCCAGCAGCCAAGTCTGGTCAGTCAATGAAAAACTGTTTTTT	CASSQVWSVNEKLFF